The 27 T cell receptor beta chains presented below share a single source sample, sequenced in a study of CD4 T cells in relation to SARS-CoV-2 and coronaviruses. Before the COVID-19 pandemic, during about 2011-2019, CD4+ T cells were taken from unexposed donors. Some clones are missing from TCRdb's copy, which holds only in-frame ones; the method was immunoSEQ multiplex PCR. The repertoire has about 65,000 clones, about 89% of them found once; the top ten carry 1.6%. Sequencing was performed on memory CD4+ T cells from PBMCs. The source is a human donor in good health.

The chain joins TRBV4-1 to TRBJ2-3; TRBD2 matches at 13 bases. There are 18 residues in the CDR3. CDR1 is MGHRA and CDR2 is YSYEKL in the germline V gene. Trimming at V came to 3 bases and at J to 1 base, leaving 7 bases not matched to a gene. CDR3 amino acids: CASSQPPGLAGGTDTQYF. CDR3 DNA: TGCGCCAGCAGCCAGCCTCCTGGACTAGCGGGGGGCACAGATACGCAGTATTTT.

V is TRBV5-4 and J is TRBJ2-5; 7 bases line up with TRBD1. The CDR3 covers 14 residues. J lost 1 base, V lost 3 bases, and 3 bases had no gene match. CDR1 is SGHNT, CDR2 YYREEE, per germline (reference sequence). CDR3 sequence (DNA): TGTGCCAGCAGCTCCTGGACAGGCCAAGAGACCCAGTACTTC. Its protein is CASSSWTGQETQYF.

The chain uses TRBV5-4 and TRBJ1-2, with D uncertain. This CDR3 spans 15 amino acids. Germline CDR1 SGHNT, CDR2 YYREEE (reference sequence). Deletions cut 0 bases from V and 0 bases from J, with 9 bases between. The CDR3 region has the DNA TGTGCCAGCAGCTTGGGGCAGCGAACTAACTATGGCTACACCTTC. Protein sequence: CASSLGQRTNYGYTF.

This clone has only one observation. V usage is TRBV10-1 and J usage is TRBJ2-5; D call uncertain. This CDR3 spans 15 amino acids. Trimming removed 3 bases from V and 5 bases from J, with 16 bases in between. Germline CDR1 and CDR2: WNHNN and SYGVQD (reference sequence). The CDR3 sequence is CASSDHTGFAETQYF. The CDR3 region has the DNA TGCGCCAGCAGTGACCACACGGGTTTTGCGGAGACCCAGTACTTC.

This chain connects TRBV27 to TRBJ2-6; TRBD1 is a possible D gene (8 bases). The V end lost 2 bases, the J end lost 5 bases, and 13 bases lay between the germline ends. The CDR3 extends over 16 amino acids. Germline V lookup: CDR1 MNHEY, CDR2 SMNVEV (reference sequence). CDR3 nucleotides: TGTGCCAGCAGTTTAGGGAGGGACAGGTGGGCCAACGTCCTGACTTTC. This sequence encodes CASSLGRDRWANVLTF.

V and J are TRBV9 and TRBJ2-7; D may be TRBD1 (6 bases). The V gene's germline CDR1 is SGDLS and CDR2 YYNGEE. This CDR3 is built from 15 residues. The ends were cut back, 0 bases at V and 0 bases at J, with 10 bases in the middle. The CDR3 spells CASSVGAGVSYEQYF. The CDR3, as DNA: TGTGCCAGCAGCGTAGGGGCAGGGGTCTCCTACGAGCAGTACTTC.

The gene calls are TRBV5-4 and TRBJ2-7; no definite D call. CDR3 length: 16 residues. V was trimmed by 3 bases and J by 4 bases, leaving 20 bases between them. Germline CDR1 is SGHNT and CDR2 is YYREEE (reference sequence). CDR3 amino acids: CASSSKDGKGRYEQYF. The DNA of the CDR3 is TGTGCCAGCAGCTCGAAAGACGGCAAGGGAAGGTACGAGCAGTACTTC.

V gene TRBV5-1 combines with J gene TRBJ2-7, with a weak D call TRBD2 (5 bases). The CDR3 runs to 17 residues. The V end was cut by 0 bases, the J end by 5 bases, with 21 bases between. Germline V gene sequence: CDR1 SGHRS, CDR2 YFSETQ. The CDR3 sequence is CASSLGPTYARVHEQYF. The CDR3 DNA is TGCGCCAGCAGCTTGGGACCTACCTATGCGAGGGTCCACGAGCAGTACTTC.

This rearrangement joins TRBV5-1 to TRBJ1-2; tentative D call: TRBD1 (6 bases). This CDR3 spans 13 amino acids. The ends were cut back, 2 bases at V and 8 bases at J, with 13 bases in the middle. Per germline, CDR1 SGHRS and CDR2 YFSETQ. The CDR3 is CASSLTGTGGYTF. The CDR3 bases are TGCGCCAGCAGCTTAACAGGGACGGGAGGCTACACCTTC.

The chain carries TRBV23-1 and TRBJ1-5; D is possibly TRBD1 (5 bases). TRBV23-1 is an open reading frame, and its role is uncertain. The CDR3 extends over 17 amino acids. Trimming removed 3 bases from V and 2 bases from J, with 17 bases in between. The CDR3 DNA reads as TGCGCCAGCAGTCACACTGTGGGACGATGGGGCAATCAGCCCCAGCATTTT. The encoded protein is CASSHTVGRWGNQPQHF.

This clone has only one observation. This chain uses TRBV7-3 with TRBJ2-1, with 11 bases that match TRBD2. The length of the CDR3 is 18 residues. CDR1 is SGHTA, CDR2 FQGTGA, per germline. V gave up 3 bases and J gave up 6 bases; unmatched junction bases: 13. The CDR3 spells CASSFLGSGSGRANEQFF. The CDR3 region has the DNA TGTGCCAGCAGCTTCTTGGGGTCGGGTAGCGGGAGGGCCAATGAGCAGTTCTTC.

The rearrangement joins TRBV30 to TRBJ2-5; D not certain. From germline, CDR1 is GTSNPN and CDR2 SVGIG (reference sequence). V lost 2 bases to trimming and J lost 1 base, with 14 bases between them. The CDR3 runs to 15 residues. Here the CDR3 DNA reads TGTGCCTGGAGTCTCGGCTCCACTTCCCAAGAGACCCAGTACTTC. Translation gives CAWSLGSTSQETQYF.

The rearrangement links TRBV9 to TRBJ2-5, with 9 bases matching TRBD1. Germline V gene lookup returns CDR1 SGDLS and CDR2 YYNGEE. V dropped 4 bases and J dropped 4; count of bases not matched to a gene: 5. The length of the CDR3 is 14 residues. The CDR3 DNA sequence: TGTGCCAGCAGCCCACAACAGGGGGCAGAGACCCAGTACTTC. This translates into CASSPQQGAETQYF.

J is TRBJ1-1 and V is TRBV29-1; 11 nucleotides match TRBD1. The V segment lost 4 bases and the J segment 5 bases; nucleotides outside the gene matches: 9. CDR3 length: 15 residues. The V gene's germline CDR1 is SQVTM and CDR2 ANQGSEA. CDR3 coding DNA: TGCAGCGTTGTGCGAGGGACAGGGGGAGGTACTGAAGCTTTCTTT. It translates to CSVVRGTGGGTEAFF. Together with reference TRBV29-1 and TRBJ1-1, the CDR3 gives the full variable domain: SAVISQKPSRDICQRGTSLTIQCQVDSQVTMMFWYRQQPGQSLTLIATANQGSEATYESGFVIDKFPISRPNLTFSTLTVSNMSPEDSSIYLCSVVRGTGGGTEAFFGQGTRLTVV.

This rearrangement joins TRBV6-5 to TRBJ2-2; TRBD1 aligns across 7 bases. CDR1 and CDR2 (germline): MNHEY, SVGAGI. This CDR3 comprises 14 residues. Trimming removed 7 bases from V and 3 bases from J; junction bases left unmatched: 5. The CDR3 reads CASTYRGDTGELFF. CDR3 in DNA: TGTGCCAGCACCTACAGGGGCGACACCGGGGAGCTGTTTTTT.

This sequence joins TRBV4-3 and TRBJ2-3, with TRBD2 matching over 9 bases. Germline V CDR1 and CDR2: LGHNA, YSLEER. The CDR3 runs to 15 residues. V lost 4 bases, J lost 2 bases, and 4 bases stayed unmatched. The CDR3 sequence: CASSRGLANTDTQYF. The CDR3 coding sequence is TGCGCCAGCAGCCGAGGACTAGCGAACACAGATACGCAGTATTTT.

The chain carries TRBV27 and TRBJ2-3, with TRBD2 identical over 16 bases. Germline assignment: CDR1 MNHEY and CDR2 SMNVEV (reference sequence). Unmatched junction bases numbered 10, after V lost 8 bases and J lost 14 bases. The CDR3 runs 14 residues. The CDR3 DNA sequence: TGTGCCAGCGCTCCGGGACTAGCGGGAGGGCGTCCGTATTTT. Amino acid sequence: CASAPGLAGGRPYF.

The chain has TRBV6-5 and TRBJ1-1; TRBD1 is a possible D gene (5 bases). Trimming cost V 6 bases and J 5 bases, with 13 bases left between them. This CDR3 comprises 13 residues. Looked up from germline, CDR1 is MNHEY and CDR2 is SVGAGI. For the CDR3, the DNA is TGTGCCAGCAGCGGGGCCGGAGGGACTGAAGCTTTCTTT. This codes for CASSGAGGTEAFF.

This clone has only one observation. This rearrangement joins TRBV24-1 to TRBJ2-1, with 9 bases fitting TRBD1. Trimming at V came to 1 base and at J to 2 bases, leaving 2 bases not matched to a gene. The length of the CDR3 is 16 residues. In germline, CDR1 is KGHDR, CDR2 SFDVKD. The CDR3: CATSDFRQGAYNEQFF. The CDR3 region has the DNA TGTGCCACCAGTGATTTCAGACAGGGGGCCTACAATGAGCAGTTCTTC.

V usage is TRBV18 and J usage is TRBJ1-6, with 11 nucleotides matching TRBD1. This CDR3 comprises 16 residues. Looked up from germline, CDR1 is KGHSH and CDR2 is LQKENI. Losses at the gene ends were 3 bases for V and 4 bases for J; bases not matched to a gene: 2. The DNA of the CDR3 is TGTGCCAGCTCACCGGGACAGGGGGGTTATAATTCACCCCTCCACTTT. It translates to CASSPGQGGYNSPLHF.

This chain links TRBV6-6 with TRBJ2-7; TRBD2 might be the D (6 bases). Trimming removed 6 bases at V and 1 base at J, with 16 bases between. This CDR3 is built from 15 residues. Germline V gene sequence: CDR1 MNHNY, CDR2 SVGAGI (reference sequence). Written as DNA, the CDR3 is TGTGCCAGCAGCAAAACCGGGGGTTTTTCCTACGAGCAGTACTTC. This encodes CASSKTGGFSYEQYF.

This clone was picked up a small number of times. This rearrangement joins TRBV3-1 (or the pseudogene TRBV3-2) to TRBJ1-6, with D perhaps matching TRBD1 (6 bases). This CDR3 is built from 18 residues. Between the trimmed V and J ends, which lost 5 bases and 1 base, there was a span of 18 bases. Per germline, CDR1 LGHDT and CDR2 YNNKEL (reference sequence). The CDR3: CASSFVTGLESYNSPLHF. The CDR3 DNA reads TGTGCCAGCAGCTTTGTTACAGGGTTGGAGTCCTATAATTCACCCCTCCACTTT.

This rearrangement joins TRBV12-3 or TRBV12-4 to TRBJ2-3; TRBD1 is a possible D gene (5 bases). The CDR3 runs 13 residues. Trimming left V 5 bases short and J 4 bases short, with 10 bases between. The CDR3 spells CASSQGVADTQYF. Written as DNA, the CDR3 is TGTGCCAGCAGTCAAGGGGTGGCAGATACGCAGTATTTT.

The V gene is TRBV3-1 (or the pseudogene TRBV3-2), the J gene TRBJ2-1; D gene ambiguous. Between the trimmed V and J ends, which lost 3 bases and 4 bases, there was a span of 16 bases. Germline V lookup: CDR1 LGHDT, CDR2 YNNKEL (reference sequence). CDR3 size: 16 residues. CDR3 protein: CASSQRTGTPYNEQFF. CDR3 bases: TGTGCCAGCAGCCAGCGGACGGGCACACCGTACAATGAGCAGTTCTTC.

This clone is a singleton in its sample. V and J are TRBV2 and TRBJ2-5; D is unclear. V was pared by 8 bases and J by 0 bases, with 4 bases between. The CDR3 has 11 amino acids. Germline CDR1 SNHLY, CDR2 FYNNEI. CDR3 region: CASSYQETQYF. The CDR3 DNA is TGTGCCAGCTCCTACCAAGAGACCCAGTACTTC.

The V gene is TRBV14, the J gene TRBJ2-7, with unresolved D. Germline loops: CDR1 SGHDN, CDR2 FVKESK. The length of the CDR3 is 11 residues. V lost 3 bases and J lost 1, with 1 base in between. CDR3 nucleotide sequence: TGTGCCAGCAGCCATTCCTACGAGCAGTACTTC. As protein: CASSHSYEQYF.

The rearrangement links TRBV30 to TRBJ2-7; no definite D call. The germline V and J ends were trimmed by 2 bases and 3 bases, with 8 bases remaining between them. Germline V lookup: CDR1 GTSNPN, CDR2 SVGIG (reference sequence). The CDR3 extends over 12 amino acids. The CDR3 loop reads CAWSSGFYEQYF. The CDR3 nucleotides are TGTGCCTGGAGTTCTGGGTTCTACGAGCAGTACTTC.